The clone carrying this T cell receptor (beta chain) was observed many times. The data were taken from a study of low-dose radiotherapy and immunotherapy resistance in tumors. Primers used for first-strand cDNA, a TRAV- and TRBV-specific set, covered both alpha and beta chains. PCR amplification of the TCRs was performed with Phusion for 20 PCR cycles, and it relied on a constant-region primer together with a V-primer adapter. TCRdb re-called the reads with MiXCR, one entry per CDR3 protein. The sample yields about 60,000 distinct CDR3 sequences, less than 30% seen once. Time point meaning: after trial treatment. The treatment is: LDRT plus nivolumab, ipilimumab, low-dose cyclophosphamide and aspirin (RACIN trial). Each eligible patient had an advanced solid tumor, and these tumors lacked tumor-infiltrating lymphocytes. The length of the CDR3 is 17 residues. Germline V gene data show CDR1 as SGHRS and CDR2 as YFSETQ. Trimming took off 4 bases at V and 3 bases at J, with 20 bases between the two ends.

The V call is TRBV5-1, the J call TRBJ2-1, with D possibly TRBD2 on 5 matching bases. Source: PBMCs, taken after low-dose radiotherapy plus immunotherapy. The TCR was taken from a male donor with prostate cancer. This CDR3 reads CASSVSGQVGVYNEQFF. The CDR3 coding sequence is TGCGCCAGCAGCGTGAGCGGCCAAGTAGGCGTCTACAATGAGCAGTTCTTC.